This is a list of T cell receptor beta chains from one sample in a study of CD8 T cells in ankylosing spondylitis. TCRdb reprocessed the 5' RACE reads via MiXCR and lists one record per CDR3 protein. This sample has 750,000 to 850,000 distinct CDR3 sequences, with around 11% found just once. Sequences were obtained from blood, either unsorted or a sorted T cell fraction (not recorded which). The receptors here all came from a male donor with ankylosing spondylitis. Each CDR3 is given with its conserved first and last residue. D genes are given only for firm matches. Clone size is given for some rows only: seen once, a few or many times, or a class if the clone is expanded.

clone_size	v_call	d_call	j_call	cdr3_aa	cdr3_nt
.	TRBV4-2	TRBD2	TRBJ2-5	CASSQDLALAGGRTQYF	TGTGCCAGCAGCCAAGATCTAGCACTAGCGGGGGGGCGGACCCAGTACTTC
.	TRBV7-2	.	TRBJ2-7	CASSLAPSGPNEQYF	TGTGCCAGCAGCTTAGCACCGTCGGGGCCCAACGAGCAGTACTTC
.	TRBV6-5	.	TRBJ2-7	CASSYVGGEQYF	TGTGCCAGCAGTTACGTCGGGGGCGAGCAGTACTTC
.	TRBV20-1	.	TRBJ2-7	CSASGRTREQYF	TGCAGTGCTAGCGGGAGAACCAGGGAGCAGTACTTC
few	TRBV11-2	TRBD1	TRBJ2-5	CASSLRTGGGETQYF	TGTGCCAGCAGCCTTCGTACAGGGGGTGGAGAGACCCAGTACTTC
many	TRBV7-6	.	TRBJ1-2	CASSLVSQPTYGYTF	TGTGCCAGCAGCTTAGTATCGCAGCCGACTTATGGCTACACCTTC
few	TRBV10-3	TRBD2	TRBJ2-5	CAISEGLAVAETQYF	TGTGCCATCAGTGAAGGACTAGCTGTGGCAGAGACCCAGTACTTC
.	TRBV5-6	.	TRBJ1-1	CASSLFPFSGNTEAFF	TGTGCCAGCAGCTTGTTTCCCTTTTCGGGGAACACTGAAGCTTTCTTT
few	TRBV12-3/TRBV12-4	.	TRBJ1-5	CASSLKSSNQPQHF	TGTGCCAGCAGTTTAAAAAGTAGCAATCAGCCCCAGCATTTT
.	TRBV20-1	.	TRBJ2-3	CSAGVGWGTDTQYF	TGCAGTGCTGGGGTAGGGTGGGGCACAGATACGCAGTATTTT
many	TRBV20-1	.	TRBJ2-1	CSAREIYEQFF	TGCAGTGCTAGGGAGATCTATGAGCAGTTCTTC